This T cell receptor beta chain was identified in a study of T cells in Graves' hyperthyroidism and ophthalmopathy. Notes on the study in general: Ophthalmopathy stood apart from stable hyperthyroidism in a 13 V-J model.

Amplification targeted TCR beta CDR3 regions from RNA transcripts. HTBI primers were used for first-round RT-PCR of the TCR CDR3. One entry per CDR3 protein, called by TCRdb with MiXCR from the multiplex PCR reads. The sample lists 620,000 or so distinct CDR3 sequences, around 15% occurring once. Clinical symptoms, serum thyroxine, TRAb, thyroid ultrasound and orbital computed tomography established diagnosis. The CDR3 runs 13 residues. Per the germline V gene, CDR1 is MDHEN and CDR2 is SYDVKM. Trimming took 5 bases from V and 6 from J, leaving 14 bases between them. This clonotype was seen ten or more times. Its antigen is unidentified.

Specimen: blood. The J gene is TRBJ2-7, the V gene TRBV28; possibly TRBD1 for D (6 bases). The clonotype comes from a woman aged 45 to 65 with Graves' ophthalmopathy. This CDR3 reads CASSTIRQAEQYF. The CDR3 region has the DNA TGTGCCAGCAGTACCATACGACAGGCCGAGCAGTACTTC.